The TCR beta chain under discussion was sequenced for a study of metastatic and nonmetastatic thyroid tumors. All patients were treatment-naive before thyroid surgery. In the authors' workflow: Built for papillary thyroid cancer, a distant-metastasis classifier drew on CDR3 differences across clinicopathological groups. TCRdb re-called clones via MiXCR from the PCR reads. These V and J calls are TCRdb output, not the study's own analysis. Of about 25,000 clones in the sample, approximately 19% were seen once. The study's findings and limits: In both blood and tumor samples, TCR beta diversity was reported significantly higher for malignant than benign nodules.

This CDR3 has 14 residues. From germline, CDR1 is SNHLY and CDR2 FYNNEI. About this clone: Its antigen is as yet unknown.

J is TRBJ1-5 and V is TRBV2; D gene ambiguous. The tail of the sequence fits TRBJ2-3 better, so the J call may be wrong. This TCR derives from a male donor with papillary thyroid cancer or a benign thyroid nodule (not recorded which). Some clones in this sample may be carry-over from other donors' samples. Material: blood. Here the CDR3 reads CASSEAPSNQPQYF. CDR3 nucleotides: TGTGCCAGCAGTGAGGCGCCAAGCAATCAGCCCCAGTATTTT.